This entry lists 17 T cell receptor beta chains sequenced from one sample in a study of blood T cells in healthy people across ages. For the second PCR, which ran for about 7 to 11 cycles, a sample-barcoded 5' primer and a J-beta primer mix were used. TCRdb re-called the 5' RACE reads with MiXCR, one entry per CDR3 protein. The data contain nearly 800,000 distinct CDR3 sequences, more than 50% of them singletons. Material: blood. The receptors stem from a man aged 35-49 years in good health.

The chain uses TRBV7-2 and TRBJ2-1; 11 bases are shared with TRBD2. There are 17 residues in the CDR3. Germline CDR1 is SGHTA and CDR2 is FQGNSA. With V trimmed by 4 bases and J by 5 bases, 10 bases remained unmatched. CDR3 in amino acids: CASSSNDGTSGHNEQFF. DNA of the CDR3: TGTGCCAGCAGCTCAAACGACGGGACTAGCGGACACAATGAGCAGTTCTTC.

This clonotype was detected once. V usage is TRBV3-1 and J usage is TRBJ2-2; TRBD1 might be the D (6 bases). V lost 2 bases and J lost 0, with 16 bases in between. Germline-derived CDR1 and CDR2 are LGHDT and YNNKEL (reference sequence). The CDR3 has 18 amino acids. The chain's CDR3 is CASSQRSMQGSNTGELFF. Written as DNA, the CDR3 is TGTGCCAGCAGCCAACGCTCAATGCAGGGGTCGAACACCGGGGAGCTGTTTTTT.

The chain couples TRBV4-2 to TRBJ2-3; D may be TRBD2 (6 bases). The CDR3 is 10 residues long. CDR1 LGHNA and CDR2 YNFKEQ come from the germline V gene. V was shortened by 10 bases and J by 6 bases, with 8 bases between the two germline ends. The DNA of the CDR3 is TGTGCCACGGGGGACGATACGCAGTATTTT. Amino acid sequence: CATGDDTQYF.

Notes on this clonotype: At one end, the junction sequence differs from germline, possibly due to a read error. The chain couples TRBV30 to TRBJ1-1; D possibly corresponds to TRBD1 (6 bases). The germline CDR1 and CDR2 sequences are GTSNPN and SVGIG (reference sequence). The CDR3 is 13 residues long. As DNA, the CDR3 is TGTGCCTCTCAGGGGCAGTCGAACGCTGAAGCTTTCTTT. Amino acids: CASQGQSNAEAFF.

The gene calls are TRBV20-1 and TRBJ2-1; D remains unclear. From germline, CDR1 is DFQATT and CDR2 SNEGSKA (reference sequence). V was clipped by 5 bases and J by 8 bases, with 13 bases between them. This CDR3 has 12 amino acids. The CDR3 here is CSAPGNLHEQFF. For the CDR3, the DNA is TGCAGTGCTCCGGGTAACCTACATGAGCAGTTCTTC.

CDR3 amino acids: CASSLAGQGSQQFF. The CDR3 DNA sequence: TGCGCCAGCAGCTTAGCGGGACAGGGATCCCAGCAGTTCTTC. This chain uses TRBV5-1 with TRBJ2-1; 9 positions match TRBD1. The CDR3 sequence is 14 residues long. V lost 2 bases, J lost 11 bases, and 8 bases stayed unmatched. Germline CDR1 reads SGHRS; CDR2 reads YFSETQ.

The chain links TRBV21-1 to TRBJ1-2. TRBV21-1 is given as a pseudogene. The CDR3 covers 17 residues. The CDR3 sequence: CASSKRRAVTTNYGYTF. The CDR3 bases are TGTGCCAGCAGCAAAAGGAGGGCAGTTACTACGAACTATGGCTACACCTTC.

The rearrangement links TRBV25-1 to TRBJ2-5; D possibly corresponds to TRBD1 (5 bases). CDR1 MGHDK and CDR2 SYGVNS come from the germline V gene. V lost 0 bases and J 1 base, leaving 9 bases between the germline ends. The CDR3 is 15 residues long. Here the CDR3 DNA reads TGTGCCAGCAGTGAATATTCAGGGTCCCAAGAGACCCAGTACTTC. This gives the protein CASSEYSGSQETQYF.

The chain has TRBV9 and TRBJ2-5; D gene uncertain. Germline V gene data show CDR1 as SGDLS and CDR2 as YYNGEE. V was clipped by 3 bases and J by 5 bases, with 17 bases between them. The CDR3 is made up of 15 amino acids. CDR3 sequence: CASSGSVGLDETQYF. In nucleotides, the CDR3 is TGTGCCAGCAGCGGGTCTGTAGGGCTCGATGAGACCCAGTACTTC.

This clonotype showed up just a few times. One base away lies a much larger clone, so this may be a sequencing read error. The chain employs TRBV4-1 and TRBJ2-1, with TRBD1 matching 7 bases. The germline gives CDR1 MGHRA, CDR2 YSYEKL. CDR3 length: 15 residues. Losses at the gene ends were 1 base for V and 13 bases for J; bases not matched to a gene: 13. CDR3 amino acids: CASSQVGTAKETQFF. The CDR3 nucleotides read TGCGCCAGCAGCCAAGTTGGGACAGCTAAAGAGACCCAGTTCTTC.

The chain recombines TRBV5-1 with TRBJ1-5, with 7 bases matching TRBD1. Germline V gives CDR1 SGHRS, CDR2 YFSETQ. CDR3 length equals 20 residues. The ends lost 5 bases at V and 0 bases at J; junction bases unmatched: 20. The DNA of the CDR3 is TGCGCCAGCAGGGAACAACAGGGGCGACCACCCCCGTATAGCAATCAGCCCCAGCATTTT. The encoded protein is CASREQQGRPPPYSNQPQHF.

The rearrangement links TRBV6-5 to TRBJ2-3; unclear D gene. V shed 7 bases and J shed 2 bases, with 10 bases lying between them. The CDR3 is 13 residues long. The germline V gene encodes CDR1 MNHEY and CDR2 SVGAGI. The CDR3 sequence: CASKELLTDTQYF. CDR3 nucleotide sequence: TGTGCCAGCAAGGAACTCCTCACAGATACGCAGTATTTT.

The V and J genes are TRBV7-2 and TRBJ1-6; D may be TRBD1 (5 bases). The CDR3 is 15 amino acids. CDR1 is SGHTA and CDR2 is FQGNSA in the germline V gene. V lost 5 bases and J lost 7, with 15 bases in between. The CDR3 DNA follows: TGTGCCAGCAGCATGGGGGTACGTGGAAATTCACCCCTCCACTTT. It yields the protein CASSMGVRGNSPLHF.

The sample holds many counts of this clonotype. Germline is not matched at one junction end, which may reflect a read error. The V call is TRBV7-2, the J call TRBJ2-4; D unclear. Germline CDR1 and CDR2: SGHTA and FQGNSA. CDR3 length equals 14 residues. This chain's CDR3 is CASSVALAKNIQYF. For the CDR3, the DNA is TGTGCCAGCAGCGTAGCCCTAGCCAAAAACATTCAGTACTTC.

The chain links TRBV12-3 or TRBV12-4 to TRBJ2-3, with a possible D match to TRBD2 (6 bases). The CDR3 loop spans 12 amino acids. V lost 5 bases to trimming and J lost 6 bases, with 9 bases between them. The CDR3 is CASSRAGDTQYF. DNA for the CDR3: TGTGCCAGCAGTCGGGCGGGGGATACGCAGTATTTT.

The V call is TRBV12-3 or TRBV12-4, the J call TRBJ2-3, with 14 bases fitting TRBD2. Losses at the gene ends were 7 bases for V and 4 bases for J; bases not matched to a gene: 19. CDR3 length: 20 residues. The CDR3 here is CASTQYPQPGLAGDADTQYF. CDR3 DNA sequence: TGTGCCAGCACACAGTATCCACAACCGGGACTAGCGGGGGACGCAGATACGCAGTATTTT.

This clonotype was detected only a few times. The junction departs from the called germline gene at one end, perhaps through a read error. V is TRBV29-1 and J is TRBJ2-7; 12 bases fit TRBD1. Germline CDR1 is SQVTM and CDR2 is ANQGSEA. This CDR3 comprises 16 residues. The CDR3 loop reads CSVEGTGTGGSYEQYF. CDR3 bases: TGCAGCGTGGAAGGAACCGGGACAGGGGGCTCTTACGAGCAGTACTTC.